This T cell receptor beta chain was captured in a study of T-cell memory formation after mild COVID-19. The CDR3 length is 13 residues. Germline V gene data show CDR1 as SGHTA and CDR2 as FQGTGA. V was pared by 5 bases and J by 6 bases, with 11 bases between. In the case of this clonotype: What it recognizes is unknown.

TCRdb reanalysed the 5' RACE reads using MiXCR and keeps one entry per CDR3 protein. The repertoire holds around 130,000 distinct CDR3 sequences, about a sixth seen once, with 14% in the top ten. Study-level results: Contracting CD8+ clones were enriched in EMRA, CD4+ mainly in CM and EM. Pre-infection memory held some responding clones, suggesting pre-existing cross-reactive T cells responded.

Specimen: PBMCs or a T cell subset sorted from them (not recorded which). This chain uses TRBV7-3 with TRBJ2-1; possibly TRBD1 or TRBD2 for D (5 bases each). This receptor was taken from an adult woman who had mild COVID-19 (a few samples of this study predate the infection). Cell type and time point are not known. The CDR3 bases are TGTGCCAGCAGCACCGGGACCCTCAATGAGCAGTTCTTC. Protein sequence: CASSTGTLNEQFF.